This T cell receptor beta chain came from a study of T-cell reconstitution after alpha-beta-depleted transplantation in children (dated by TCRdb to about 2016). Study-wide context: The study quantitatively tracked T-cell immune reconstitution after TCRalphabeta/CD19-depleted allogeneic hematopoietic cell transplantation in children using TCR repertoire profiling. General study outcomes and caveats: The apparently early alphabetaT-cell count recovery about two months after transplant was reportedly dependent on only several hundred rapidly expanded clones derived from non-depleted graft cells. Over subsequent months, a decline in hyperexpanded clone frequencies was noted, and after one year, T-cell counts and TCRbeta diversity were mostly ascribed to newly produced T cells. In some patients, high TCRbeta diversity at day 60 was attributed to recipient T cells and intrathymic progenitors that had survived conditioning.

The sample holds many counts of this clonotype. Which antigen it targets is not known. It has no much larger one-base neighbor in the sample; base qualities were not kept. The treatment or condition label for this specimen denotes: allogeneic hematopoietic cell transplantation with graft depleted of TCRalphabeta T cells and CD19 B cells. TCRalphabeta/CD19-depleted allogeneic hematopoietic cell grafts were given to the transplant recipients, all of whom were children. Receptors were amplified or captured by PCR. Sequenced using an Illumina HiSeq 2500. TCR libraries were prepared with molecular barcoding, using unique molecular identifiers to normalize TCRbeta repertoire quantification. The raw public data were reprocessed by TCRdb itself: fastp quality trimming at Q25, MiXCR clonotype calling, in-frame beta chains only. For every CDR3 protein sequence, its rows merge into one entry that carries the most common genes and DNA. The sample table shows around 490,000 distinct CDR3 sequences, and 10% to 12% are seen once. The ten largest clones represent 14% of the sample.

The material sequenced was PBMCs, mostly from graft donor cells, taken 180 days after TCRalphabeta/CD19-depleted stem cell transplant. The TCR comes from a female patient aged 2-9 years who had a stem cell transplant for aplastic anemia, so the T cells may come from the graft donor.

This receptor has the CDR3 CASSYSTNWRPPQETQYF. Here is the DNA: TGTGCCAGCAGTTACTCGACCAATTGGAGGCCGCCCCAAGAGACCCAGTACTTC. The rearrangement combines TRBV6-2 or TRBV6-3 with TRBJ2-5; TRBD2 might be the D gene, on 5 matching bases. The cysteine opens and the phenylalanine closes a CDR3 of 18 amino acids. Just the 54-base CDR3 DNA is kept, in frame starting at base 1. A distance of 18 bases separates the germline ends of V and J, which lose 0 bases and 1 base respectively. The germline V gene yields MNHEY for CDR1 and SVGEGT for CDR2.